This T cell receptor beta chain came from a study of shared clonotypes between healthy human individuals (TCRdb year 2020). With regard to the full study: The cohort included three men and two women between 18 and 49 years of age. Between about 0.94 and 8.9 billion PBMCs per donor were obtained by leukapheresis. Libraries were prepared and TCR repertoires were sequenced by different laboratories using diverse techniques, in order to increase sequencing depth and limit assay-specific biases. Per donor, three plates each were used for CD4 naive and CD4 memory, two for CD8 naive, and one for CD8 memory. To estimate repertoire size and how much clonotypes are shared between individuals, the study performed deep sequencing of blood TCR repertoires from a few healthy adults.

This clone was observed a handful of times. Its antigen specificity is not known. No much larger clonotype is one base removed from it; base qualities were not supplied. The same CDR3 also results from other DNA sequences found in this sample. The donors were healthy, HIV-negative adults with no recently reported acute infections or vaccinations. Every donor was a Caucasian adult residing in Nashville, Tennessee, USA. CD4+ T cells were enriched by magnetic negative selection, after which naive cells were positively selected on CD45RA and the negative fraction was taken as the memory subset. After blood collection by leukapheresis, PBMCs were isolated using Ficoll-Histopaque density gradient centrifugation and then cryopreserved in the vapor phase of liquid nitrogen. Analytical flow cytometry was used to check the purity and quantity of every magnetically sorted T cell population. Genomic DNA was isolated from each sorted fraction and quantified by UV absorbance on a Nanodrop 2000c.

Using the deep immunoSEQ assay, multiplex PCR amplified TCR CDR3 regions from genomic DNA. For each cell subset, the extracted genomic DNA was distributed evenly across all wells of several immunoSEQ 96-well plates, and each plate served as one replicate. For sorted subsets, around 200 ng genomic DNA, equal to about 30,000 T cell genomes, was loaded into each replicate PCR. Purified libraries were quantified with a Qubit 3.0 fluorometer, sized on a Bioanalyzer 2100, and re-quantified with the KAPA Library Quantification kit. Every immunoSEQ 96-well plate was sequenced on a dedicated single-read 150-cycle Illumina NextSeq 550 flow cell. The source study handled its data this way. Because the immunoSEQ output held only junctional sequences and lacked quality scores, the filtering could not match the filtering applied to full-length reads. Sequences were annotated with PyIR, a Python wrapper for IgBLAST v1.9, and V/J genes and CDR3 were assigned using IMGT germline references. Reads with weak V/J assignments (E-value above 1e-6), missing CDR3, stop codons, out-of-frame junctions, or ambiguous translated residues were removed. V3J clonotypes were defined as sequences sharing an identical inferred V gene, J gene, and CDR3 amino acid sequence. Percentage overlap between repertoires was calculated by dividing the number of shared unique clonotypes by the size of the smaller repertoire. Three approaches were used to assess repertoire richness: RTK rarefaction, the Chao1 estimator, and Recon v2.1 estimates of unobserved clonotypes. Generation probabilities were computed with OLGA for all TCRbeta clonotypes obtained by the gDNA method from several donors. Held by TCRdb, this immuneACCESS table contains in-frame sequences only and omits some clones. Under half of the omission traces to an unresolved V gene where checked; the cause of the rest is unknown. V, J and clone size were drawn from that table, and D and trimming were deduced from the DNA. In this sample the table shows roughly 1 million clones, 65% to 75% of which occur a single time. The ten largest clones capture 1.5% of the sample.

Results the study describes overall, beyond this receptor: Naive subsets generally had larger estimated clonotype richness than memory subsets did. Based on pairwise subsampling, the degree of clonotype sharing among donors was expected to be affected by sequencing depth. Compared with non-shared clonotypes, the clonotypes found in all four sorted-subset donors had higher generation probabilities. Only blood was sampled, and tissue TCR repertoires likely differ from those in blood. Sharing across several donors was observed for about 5% of naive CD4, 3% to 3.5% of naive CD8, roughly 2.4% of memory CD4, and about 0.4% of memory CD8 clonotypes. Incomplete sequencing was indicated by rarefaction of sorted-subset datasets, despite the large sequencing depth. The small number of donors limited the genetic and exposure-history diversity represented.

The sequence came from a man aged 18 to 29 in good health. What was sequenced was memory CD4+ T cells sorted from blood. What this sample's cell subset or site label stands for: CD45RA-negative fraction.

The bases read TGTGCCAGCAGCGAAGGGCCCAATCAGCCCCAGCATTTT. This is translated as CASSEGPNQPQHF. The chain couples TRBV7-3 to TRBJ1-5; a confident D gene designation cannot be given. Including cysteine and phenylalanine, the CDR3 has 13 amino acids. Kept here is only the CDR3 DNA, which spans 39 bases and is read in frame from base 1. The V end loses 5 bases and the J end loses 3 bases, and a stretch of 8 bases separates them. The germline V gene provides CDR1 SGHTA and CDR2 FQGTGA.